Listed below are T cell receptor beta chains from one sample, sequenced in a study of T cells after posttransplantation cyclophosphamide. TCRdb's table, derived via immunoSEQ multiplex PCR, lists solely in-frame clones and lacks some. The repertoire consists of more than 9,500 clones, none detected only once. The sample consisted of PBMCs. The receptors originated from a woman aged 40-49 years in good health, CMV-negative, and a related stem cell transplant donor. The CDR3 runs from the conserved cysteine through the conserved F or W. The D gene is left open where the match is weak. Each size is once, few or many counts, or a class when the clone is expanded.

d_call j_call v_call clone_size cdr3_aa cdr3_nt
NA TRBJ2-7 TRBV27 many CASSLSGDTLGQYF TGTGCCAGCAGTTTATCGGGGGACACCTTGGGGCAGTACTTC
TRBD1 TRBJ1-3 TRBV6-5 many CASSYATGGGNTIYF TGTGCCAGCAGTTACGCGACAGGGGGGGGAAACACCATATATTTT
TRBD2 TRBJ2-1 TRBV6-5 many CASRGTSPNEQFF TGTGCCAGCAGGGGGACTAGCCCAAATGAGCAGTTCTTC
NA TRBJ1-1 TRBV5-5 many CASSFGQATTEAFF TGTGCCAGCAGCTTTGGGCAGGCTACAACTGAAGCTTTCTTT
NA TRBJ2-1 TRBV24-1 many CATRGDNEQFF TGTGCCACCCGAGGTGACAATGAGCAGTTCTTC
NA TRBJ2-7 TRBV7-2 many CASSLQPGGEQYF TGTGCCAGCAGCTTACAGCCCGGCGGCGAGCAGTACTTC
TRBD2 TRBJ2-3 TRBV29-1 few CSVRTGTSGSRVDTQYF TGCAGCGTTAGGACCGGGACTAGCGGGAGTAGGGTAGATACGCAGTATTTT
TRBD2 TRBJ2-7 TRBV19 many CASRKTSGGLVQYF TGTGCCAGTAGGAAGACTAGCGGGGGGCTCGTGCAGTACTTC
TRBD1 TRBJ1-1 TRBV19 many CASRTDRGTEAFF TGTGCCAGCCGTACGGACAGGGGCACTGAAGCTTTCTTT
NA TRBJ2-7 TRBV24-1 many CATSGAQVPYEQYF TGTGCCACCAGTGGGGCCCAAGTTCCCTACGAGCAGTACTTC
NA TRBJ1-1 TRBV29-1 many CSVEAAGRKAFF TGCAGCGTTGAAGCAGCAGGGCGCAAGGCTTTCTTT
TRBD2 TRBJ2-1 TRBV2 many CASSESGRGNEQFF TGTGCCAGCAGTGAAAGCGGGAGGGGCAATGAGCAGTTCTTC
TRBD1 TRBJ2-1 TRBV4-1 many CASSSTGGEQFF TGCGCCAGCAGCTCTACAGGGGGGGAGCAGTTCTTC
TRBD2 TRBJ2-1 TRBV19 many CASSIVSGRKNEQFF TGTGCCAGTAGTATAGTTAGCGGGAGGAAAAATGAGCAGTTCTTC
NA TRBJ1-1 TRBV7-9 medium-sized CASSPNTPEAFF TGTGCCAGCAGCCCAAACACCCCTGAAGCTTTCTTT
NA TRBJ1-6 TRBV5-5 many CASSSGQSNSPLHF TGTGCCAGCAGCTCCGGACAGAGTAATTCACCCCTCCACTTT
TRBD1 TRBJ2-7 TRBV5-1 many CASSAGQGPSSYEQYF TGCGCCAGCAGCGCGGGACAGGGGCCGAGCTCCTACGAGCAGTACTTC
TRBD1 TRBJ1-1 TRBV6-1 many CASSEQGKGNTEAFF TGTGCCAGCAGCGAACAGGGGAAGGGGAACACTGAAGCTTTCTTT
NA TRBJ2-3 TRBV9 few CASSVGGGGTQYF TGTGCCAGCAGCGTAGGGGGGGGCGGTACGCAGTATTTT
NA TRBJ2-2 TRBV19 many CASSPTQTGELFF TGTGCCAGTAGTCCCACACAGACCGGGGAGCTGTTTTTT